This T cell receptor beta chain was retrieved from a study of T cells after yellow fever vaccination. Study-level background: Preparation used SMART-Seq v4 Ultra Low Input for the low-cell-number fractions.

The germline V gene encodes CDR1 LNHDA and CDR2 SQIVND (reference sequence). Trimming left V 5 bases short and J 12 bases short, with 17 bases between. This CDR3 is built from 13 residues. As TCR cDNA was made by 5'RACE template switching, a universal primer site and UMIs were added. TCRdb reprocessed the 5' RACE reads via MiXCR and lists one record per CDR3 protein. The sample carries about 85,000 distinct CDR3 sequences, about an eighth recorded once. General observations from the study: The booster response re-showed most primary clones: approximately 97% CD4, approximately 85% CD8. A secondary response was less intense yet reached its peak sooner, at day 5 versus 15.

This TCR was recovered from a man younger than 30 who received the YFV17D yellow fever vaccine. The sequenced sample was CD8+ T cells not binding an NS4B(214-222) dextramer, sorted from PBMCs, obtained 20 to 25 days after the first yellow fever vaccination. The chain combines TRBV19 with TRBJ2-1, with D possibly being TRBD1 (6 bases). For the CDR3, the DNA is TGTGCCAGTAGTGTCGGGACACTACTTACGCAGTTCTTC. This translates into CASSVGTLLTQFF. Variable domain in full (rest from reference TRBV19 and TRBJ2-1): DGGITQSPKYLFRKEGQNVTLSCEQNLNHDAMYWYRQDPGQGLRLIYYSQIVNDFQKGDIAEGYSVSREKKESFPLTVTSAQKNPTAFYLCASSVGTLLTQFFGPGTRLTVL.